This T cell receptor beta chain was recovered during a study of tumor-infiltrating lymphocytes in oesophageal squamous cell carcinoma. Germline V gives CDR1 SGHDT, CDR2 YYEEEE. V lost 3 bases, J lost 3 bases, and 7 bases stayed unmatched. CDR3 length: 16 amino acids. Each CDR3 protein is one row after TCRdb ran MiXCR on the PCR reads. The repertoire holds roughly 21,000 distinct CDR3 sequences, with more than 30% as singletons. This clonotype was detected ten times or more. The sequenced material came from esophageal tumor tissue. V and J are TRBV5-6 and TRBJ2-3; 10 bases align to TRBD2. The source is a male donor with esophageal squamous cell carcinoma. The CDR3 DNA follows: TGTGCCAGCAGCTCCGGGACTAGCGTACGGACAGATACGCAGTATTTT. Translated: CASSSGTSVRTDTQYF.